Detailed here is one T cell receptor beta chain. A second PCR of roughly 7 to 11 cycles used a sample-barcoded 5' primer and a J-beta primer mix. Each CDR3 protein is one row after TCRdb ran MiXCR on the 5' RACE reads. The table includes about 1.4 million distinct CDR3 sequences, 55% to 75% detected once. This specimen belongs to a study of blood T cells in healthy people across ages. The length of the CDR3 is 15 residues. Trimming took off 10 bases at V and 2 bases at J, with 20 bases between the two ends. The origin of this receptor is a man aged 18 to 30 in good health. Sequencing was done on a sample of blood. This chain connects TRBV12-3 or TRBV12-4 to TRBJ1-2; no clear D. CDR3 nucleotides: TGTGCCACGCAGTCCCTTGACGGTGGGAACTATGGCTACACCTTC. Its translation is CATQSLDGGNYGYTF.